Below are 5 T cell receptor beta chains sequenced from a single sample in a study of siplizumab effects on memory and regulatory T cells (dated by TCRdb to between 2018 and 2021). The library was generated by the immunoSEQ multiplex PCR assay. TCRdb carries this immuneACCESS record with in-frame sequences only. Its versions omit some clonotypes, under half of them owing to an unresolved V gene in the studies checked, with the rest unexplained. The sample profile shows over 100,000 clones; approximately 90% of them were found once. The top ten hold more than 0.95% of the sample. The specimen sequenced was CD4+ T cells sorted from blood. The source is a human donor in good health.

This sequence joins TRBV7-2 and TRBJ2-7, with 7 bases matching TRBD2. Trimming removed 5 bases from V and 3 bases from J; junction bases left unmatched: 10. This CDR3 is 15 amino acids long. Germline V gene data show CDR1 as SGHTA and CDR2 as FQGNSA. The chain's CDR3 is CASSAAGTTDYEQYF. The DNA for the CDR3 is TGTGCCAGCAGCGCGGCCGGGACTACAGACTACGAGCAGTACTTC. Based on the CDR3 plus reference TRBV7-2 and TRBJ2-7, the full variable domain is GAGVSQSPSNKVTEKGKDVELRCDPISGHTALYWYRQSLGQGLEFLIYFQGNSAPDKSGLPSDRFSAERTGGSVSTLTIQRTQQEDSAVYLCASSAAGTTDYEQYFGPGTRLTVT.

As DNA, the CDR3 is TGCGCCAGCAGCCACGGCCGGGGGAACACTGAAGCTTTCTTT. It codes for CASSHGRGNTEAFF. The rearrangement joins TRBV5-1 to TRBJ1-1; D not certain. This CDR3 region has 14 residues. Germline V gene data show CDR1 as SGHRS and CDR2 as YFSETQ. V was clipped by 4 bases and J by 1 base, with 11 bases between them.

The CDR3 reads CASIRPDRGDYGYTF. CDR3 sequence (DNA): TGTGCCAGCATCCGACCAGACAGGGGGGACTATGGCTACACCTTC. The rearrangement uses TRBV7-9 and TRBJ1-2, with 9 bases lining up with TRBD1. The CDR3 is made up of 15 amino acids. Looked up from germline, CDR1 is SEHNR and CDR2 is FQNEAQ (reference sequence). V trimming: 7 bases; J trimming: 3 bases; junction bases outside the gene matches: 9.

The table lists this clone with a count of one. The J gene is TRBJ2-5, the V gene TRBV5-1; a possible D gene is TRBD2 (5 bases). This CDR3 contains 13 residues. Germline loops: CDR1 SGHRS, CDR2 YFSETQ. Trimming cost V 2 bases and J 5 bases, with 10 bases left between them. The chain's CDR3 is CASSLMGAETQYF. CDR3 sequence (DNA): TGCGCCAGCAGCTTAATGGGAGCGGAGACCCAGTACTTC.

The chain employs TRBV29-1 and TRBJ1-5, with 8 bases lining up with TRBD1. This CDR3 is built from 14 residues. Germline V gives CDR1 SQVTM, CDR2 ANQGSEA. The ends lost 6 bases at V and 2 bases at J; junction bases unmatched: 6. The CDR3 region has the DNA TGCAGCGTCTCTACAGGGGGACGCAATCAGCCCCAGCATTTT. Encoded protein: CSVSTGGRNQPQHF.